Listed below are T cell receptor beta chains from one sample, sequenced in a study of blood T cell repertoires in COVID-19. Libraries were prepared by immunoSEQ multiplex PCR; TCRdb keeps only in-frame clonotypes and omits some of them. The sample includes around 200,000 clones, about 88% of them seen just once. Sequenced input: PBMCs or T cells enriched from blood (not recorded which). The receptors were gathered from a woman in her 30s who had recovered from COVID-19. Both conserved end residues are part of each CDR3. Fields, in order: V gene, D gene, clone size, J gene, CDR3 protein, CDR3 DNA. D genes are given only for firm matches. Size is stated for part of the rows, as once, few or many counts, or as a class when the clone is expanded.

>TRBV7-6|TRBD2|.|TRBJ2-3
CASSPPGLAGTDTQYF
TGTGCCAGCAGCCCGCCGGGTCTAGCGGGCACAGATACGCAGTATTTT
>TRBV24-1|TRBD1|.|TRBJ1-5
CATSDRQGAGQPQHF
TGTGCCACCAGTGACCGGCAGGGGGCCGGGCAGCCCCAGCATTTT
>TRBV4-2|.|.|TRBJ2-1
CASSPSGTVNEQFF
TGTGCCAGCAGCCCGTCCGGGACTGTGAATGAGCAGTTCTTC
>TRBV7-3|TRBD1|.|TRBJ2-1
CASSPTPGTGGIF
TGTGCCAGCAGCCCCACCCCCGGGACAGGGGGGATCTTC
>TRBV5-6|TRBD2|.|TRBJ2-3
CASSLAAGGQTDTQYF
TGTGCCAGCAGCTTGGCTGCGGGGGGGCAGACAGATACGCAGTATTTT
>TRBV7-2|TRBD1|.|TRBJ1-2
CASSLRGTGYYGYTF
TGTGCCAGCAGCTTACGCGGGACAGGGTACTATGGCTACACCTTC
>TRBV15|.|.|TRBJ1-6
CATSRGRRGSYNSPLHF
TGTGCCACCAGCAGAGGTCGCAGGGGCTCCTATAATTCACCCCTCCACTTT
>TRBV3-1/TRBV3-2|TRBD2|.|TRBJ2-3
CASSLQLAGVDTDTQYF
TGTGCCAGCAGCCTCCAACTAGCGGGAGTCGACACAGATACGCAGTATTTT
>TRBV2|TRBD1|.|TRBJ1-6
CAGNRGSSYNSPLHF
TGTGCCGGTAACAGGGGAAGCTCCTATAATTCACCCCTCCACTTT
>TRBV27|.|.|TRBJ2-7
CASTGQGTYEQYF
TGTGCCAGCACAGGGCAGGGGACCTACGAGCAGTACTTC
>TRBV7-3|.|.|TRBJ2-3
CASSLAGGSTDTQYF
TGTGCCAGCAGCTTAGCCGGAGGCAGCACAGATACGCAGTATTTT
>TRBV6-1|TRBD1|.|TRBJ2-6
CASSTGGTGANVLTF
TGTGCCAGCAGTACAGGGGGCACTGGGGCCAACGTCCTGACTTTC
>TRBV7-2|TRBD2|.|TRBJ2-5
CASRRASGGSSGETQYF
TGTGCCAGCAGACGGGCTAGCGGGGGGTCCTCGGGAGAGACCCAGTACTTC
>TRBV10-2|TRBD2|.|TRBJ2-5
CASSVSSGVQETQYF
TGCGCCAGCAGTGTCTCGAGCGGGGTACAGGAGACCCAGTACTTC
>TRBV29-1|.|.|TRBJ2-3
CSSEGGTDTQYF
TGCAGCTCCGAAGGGGGCACAGATACGCAGTATTTT
>TRBV6-5|.|.|TRBJ1-5
CASSYSIRGNQPQHF
TGTGCCAGCAGTTACTCGATCAGGGGTAATCAGCCCCAGCATTTT
>TRBV30|TRBD1|.|TRBJ1-5
CAWSVTKQGRLGNQPQHF
TGTGCCTGGAGTGTTACAAAACAGGGGAGGCTTGGCAATCAGCCCCAGCATTTT
>TRBV10-1|.|once|TRBJ1-6
CASSEDSRNSPLHF
TGCGCCAGCAGTGAGGACAGTAGGAATTCACCCCTCCACTTT
>TRBV30|.|.|TRBJ2-2
CAWSDRAHSGELFF
TGTGCCTGGAGTGACAGGGCCCATTCCGGGGAGCTGTTTTTT
>TRBV6-5|TRBD1|.|TRBJ2-3
CASRDGDRGSDTQYF
TGTGCCAGCAGGGACGGGGACAGGGGATCAGATACGCAGTATTTT
>TRBV10-3|.|once|TRBJ2-3
CAISKNKPGTDTQYF
TGTGCCATCAGTAAAAACAAACCCGGCACAGATACGCAGTATTTT
>TRBV19|.|.|TRBJ2-3
CASSIDRLVTQYF
TGTGCCAGTAGTATAGATAGGCTAGTTACGCAGTATTTT
>TRBV28|.|few|TRBJ2-1
CASRTSYNEQFF
TGTGCCAGCCGCACTAGCTACAATGAGCAGTTCTTC
>TRBV6-2/TRBV6-3|TRBD2|.|TRBJ2-1
CASSTRLAGEYNEQFF
TGTGCCAGCAGTACCCGACTAGCGGGAGAGTACAATGAGCAGTTCTTC
>TRBV6-6|TRBD1|.|TRBJ1-2
CASRTTGINYGYTF
TGTGCCAGCAGGACGACAGGGATTAACTATGGCTACACCTTC
>TRBV7-3|.|.|TRBJ2-1
CASSFSGEQFF
TGTGCCAGCAGCTTCAGCGGTGAGCAGTTCTTC
>TRBV5-1|.|.|TRBJ2-3
CASSLGVAARTDTQYF
TGCGCCAGCAGCTTGGGTGTAGCGGCCCGCACAGATACGCAGTATTTT